These T cell receptor beta chains were read from a single sample in a study of shared clonotypes between healthy human individuals. Produced via immunoSEQ multiplex PCR; TCRdb's table is partial and in-frame only. This table has about 2.1 million clones, 85% to 95% appearing once. Sequencing was done on a sample of naive CD8+ T cells from PBMCs. The receptors come from a man aged 18 to 29 in good health. Some clones in this sample may be carry-over from other donors' samples. Both conserved end residues are part of each CDR3. D genes are given only for firm matches. Size tells how often a clone was seen (once, few, many) or the class of an expanded clone, and some rows leave it out.

TRBD2	TRBV27	-	TRBJ2-7	CASRVAGSYEQYF	TGTGCCAGCCGAGTAGCGGGAAGCTACGAGCAGTACTTC
TRBD1	TRBV28	-	TRBJ2-5	CASRQTGDETQYF	TGTGCCAGCAGACAAACAGGGGACGAGACCCAGTACTTC
TRBD2	TRBV6-6	-	TRBJ2-7	CASSLGREKSYEQYF	TGTGCCAGCAGCCTTGGGCGGGAGAAATCCTACGAGCAGTACTTC
-	TRBV6-5	-	TRBJ1-3	CASSYSIGNTIYF	TGTGCCAGCAGTTACTCGATCGGAAACACCATATATTTT
TRBD2	TRBV4-3	once	TRBJ2-1	CASSHGTSGFNEQFF	TGCGCCAGCAGCCACGGGACTAGCGGGTTCAATGAGCAGTTCTTC
-	TRBV10-3	-	TRBJ2-7	CATRTGDSYEQYF	TGTGCCACCCGGACGGGGGATTCCTACGAGCAGTACTTC
-	TRBV7-9	-	TRBJ2-1	CASSLEFVSSYNEQFF	TGTGCCAGCAGCTTAGAATTCGTAAGCTCCTACAATGAGCAGTTCTTC
-	TRBV16	-	TRBJ2-5	CASSQGLGPAETQYF	TGTGCCAGCAGCCAAGGGTTAGGGCCGGCAGAGACCCAGTACTTC
-	TRBV19	-	TRBJ2-3	CASSWEAGDAQYF	TGTGCCAGTAGTTGGGAAGCTGGGGATGCGCAGTATTTT
-	TRBV9	-	TRBJ2-1	CASSDNPGIAESSYNEQFF	TGTGCCAGCAGCGACAACCCGGGGATAGCGGAGAGCTCCTACAATGAGCAGTTCTTC
-	TRBV10-1	-	TRBJ2-3	CASPATGEYF	TGCGCCAGCCCTGCGACGGGGGAGTATTTT
TRBD1	TRBV7-9	few	TRBJ1-3	CASSFAAGFSGGNTIYF	TGTGCCAGCAGCTTCGCCGCGGGGTTTTCAGGGGGGAACACCATATATTTT
-	TRBV5-1	-	TRBJ1-4	CASRSTGGPNEKLFF	TGCGCCAGCAGGTCAACAGGTGGGCCTAATGAAAAACTGTTTTTT
-	TRBV15	-	TRBJ2-3	CATSPKGTTDTQYF	TGTGCCACCAGCCCCAAGGGAACCACAGATACGCAGTATTTT
-	TRBV4-2	-	TRBJ2-1	CASSLLGAGVSSYNEQFF	TGTGCCAGCAGCCTCCTTGGGGCAGGCGTTAGCTCCTACAATGAGCAGTTCTTC
TRBD1	TRBV6-5	-	TRBJ2-7	CASSYSTGQGSYEQYF	TGTGCCAGCAGTTACTCGACGGGACAGGGGTCCTACGAGCAGTACTTC
-	TRBV27	-	TRBJ2-3	CASSPRSGRDTQYF	TGTGCCAGCAGTCCCCGTTCAGGGAGGGATACGCAGTATTTT
-	TRBV10-3	once	TRBJ1-1	CAIRPMGNTEAFF	TGTGCCATCCGACCGATGGGGAACACTGAAGCTTTCTTT
-	TRBV7-9	-	TRBJ2-3	CASSLVPTGDTDTQYF	TGTGCCAGCAGCTTAGTTCCTACGGGTGACACAGATACGCAGTATTTT
-	TRBV7-8	-	TRBJ1-4	CASSFKGGRQAGSYEKLFF	TGTGCCAGCAGCTTTAAGGGCGGCCGGCAGGCTGGGTCGTATGAAAAACTGTTTTTT
TRBD2	TRBV2	-	TRBJ2-1	CASSERLAGGNEQFF	TGTGCCAGCAGCGAAAGGCTAGCGGGAGGGAATGAGCAGTTCTTC
-	TRBV7-9	-	TRBJ1-2	CASSLPGFGGYTF	TGTGCCAGCAGCTTACCAGGGTTCGGCGGCTACACCTTC
TRBD2	TRBV7-2	-	TRBJ2-5	CASSLGTRITETQYF	TGTGCCAGCAGCCTAGGGACTAGGATTACAGAGACCCAGTACTTC
-	TRBV5-4	-	TRBJ2-7	CASSFGPGRTNEQYF	TGTGCCAGCAGCTTCGGACCGGGGAGAACGAACGAGCAGTACTTC
-	TRBV27	-	TRBJ2-2	CASSLLLTGELFF	TGTGCCAGCAGTTTACTGTTAACCGGGGAGCTGTTTTTT
TRBD1	TRBV13	-	TRBJ1-2	CASSLRQGEGGYTF	TGTGCCAGCAGCTTACGGCAGGGGGAAGGTGGCTACACCTTC
TRBD1	TRBV7-3	-	TRBJ2-2	CASSLRDSNTGELFF	TGTGCCAGCAGCTTAAGGGACAGTAACACCGGGGAGCTGTTTTTT
-	TRBV6-1	-	TRBJ2-3	CASSQDQDANTQYF	TGTGCCAGCAGTCAGGATCAGGACGCCAATACGCAGTATTTT
TRBD1	TRBV7-8	once	TRBJ2-1	CASSSTWDRGSHIEQFF	TGTGCCAGCAGCTCCACCTGGGACAGGGGTTCCCACATTGAGCAGTTCTTC
-	TRBV5-5	-	TRBJ1-2	CASSLDVQGAGGYTF	TGTGCCAGCAGCTTGGATGTTCAGGGCGCGGGTGGCTACACCTTC
-	TRBV27	-	TRBJ2-7	CASSFSSSYEQYF	TGTGCCAGCAGTTTTTCCTCCTCCTACGAGCAGTACTTC
TRBD2	TRBV2	-	TRBJ2-1	CATTYRGLAGIEQFF	TGTGCCACCACGTACCGCGGACTAGCGGGAATTGAGCAGTTCTTC
-	TRBV6-1	-	TRBJ1-2	CASSDRGGYGYTF	TGTGCCAGCAGTGACAGGGGAGGCTATGGCTACACCTTC
TRBD1	TRBV7-9	few	TRBJ1-1	CASGTANTEAFF	TGTGCCAGCGGGACAGCTAACACTGAAGCTTTCTTT
-	TRBV28	-	TRBJ2-5	CASSPTGSLGETQYF	TGTGCCAGCAGCCCCACAGGGTCGCTAGGGGAGACCCAGTACTTC
-	TRBV14	-	TRBJ2-7	CASSTPLVEYEQYF	TGTGCCAGCAGCACCCCTCTGGTAGAATACGAGCAGTACTTC
TRBD1	TRBV9	once	TRBJ2-4	CASSLGTALGDIQYF	TGTGCCAGCAGCTTAGGGACAGCCCTCGGTGACATTCAGTACTTC
-	TRBV5-6	-	TRBJ2-7	CASSLRVGDYEQYF	TGTGCCAGCAGCTTGCGGGTAGGCGACTACGAGCAGTACTTC
TRBD1	TRBV5-1	-	TRBJ2-7	CASSWDSGYEQYF	TGCGCCAGCAGCTGGGACAGCGGCTACGAGCAGTACTTC
-	TRBV27	-	TRBJ2-7	CASSLARGGEQYF	TGTGCCAGCAGTTTAGCCAGGGGTGGGGAGCAGTACTTC
-	TRBV7-2	-	TRBJ1-5	CASSLMVGGNQPQHF	TGTGCCAGCAGCTTAATGGTCGGGGGCAATCAGCCCCAGCATTTT